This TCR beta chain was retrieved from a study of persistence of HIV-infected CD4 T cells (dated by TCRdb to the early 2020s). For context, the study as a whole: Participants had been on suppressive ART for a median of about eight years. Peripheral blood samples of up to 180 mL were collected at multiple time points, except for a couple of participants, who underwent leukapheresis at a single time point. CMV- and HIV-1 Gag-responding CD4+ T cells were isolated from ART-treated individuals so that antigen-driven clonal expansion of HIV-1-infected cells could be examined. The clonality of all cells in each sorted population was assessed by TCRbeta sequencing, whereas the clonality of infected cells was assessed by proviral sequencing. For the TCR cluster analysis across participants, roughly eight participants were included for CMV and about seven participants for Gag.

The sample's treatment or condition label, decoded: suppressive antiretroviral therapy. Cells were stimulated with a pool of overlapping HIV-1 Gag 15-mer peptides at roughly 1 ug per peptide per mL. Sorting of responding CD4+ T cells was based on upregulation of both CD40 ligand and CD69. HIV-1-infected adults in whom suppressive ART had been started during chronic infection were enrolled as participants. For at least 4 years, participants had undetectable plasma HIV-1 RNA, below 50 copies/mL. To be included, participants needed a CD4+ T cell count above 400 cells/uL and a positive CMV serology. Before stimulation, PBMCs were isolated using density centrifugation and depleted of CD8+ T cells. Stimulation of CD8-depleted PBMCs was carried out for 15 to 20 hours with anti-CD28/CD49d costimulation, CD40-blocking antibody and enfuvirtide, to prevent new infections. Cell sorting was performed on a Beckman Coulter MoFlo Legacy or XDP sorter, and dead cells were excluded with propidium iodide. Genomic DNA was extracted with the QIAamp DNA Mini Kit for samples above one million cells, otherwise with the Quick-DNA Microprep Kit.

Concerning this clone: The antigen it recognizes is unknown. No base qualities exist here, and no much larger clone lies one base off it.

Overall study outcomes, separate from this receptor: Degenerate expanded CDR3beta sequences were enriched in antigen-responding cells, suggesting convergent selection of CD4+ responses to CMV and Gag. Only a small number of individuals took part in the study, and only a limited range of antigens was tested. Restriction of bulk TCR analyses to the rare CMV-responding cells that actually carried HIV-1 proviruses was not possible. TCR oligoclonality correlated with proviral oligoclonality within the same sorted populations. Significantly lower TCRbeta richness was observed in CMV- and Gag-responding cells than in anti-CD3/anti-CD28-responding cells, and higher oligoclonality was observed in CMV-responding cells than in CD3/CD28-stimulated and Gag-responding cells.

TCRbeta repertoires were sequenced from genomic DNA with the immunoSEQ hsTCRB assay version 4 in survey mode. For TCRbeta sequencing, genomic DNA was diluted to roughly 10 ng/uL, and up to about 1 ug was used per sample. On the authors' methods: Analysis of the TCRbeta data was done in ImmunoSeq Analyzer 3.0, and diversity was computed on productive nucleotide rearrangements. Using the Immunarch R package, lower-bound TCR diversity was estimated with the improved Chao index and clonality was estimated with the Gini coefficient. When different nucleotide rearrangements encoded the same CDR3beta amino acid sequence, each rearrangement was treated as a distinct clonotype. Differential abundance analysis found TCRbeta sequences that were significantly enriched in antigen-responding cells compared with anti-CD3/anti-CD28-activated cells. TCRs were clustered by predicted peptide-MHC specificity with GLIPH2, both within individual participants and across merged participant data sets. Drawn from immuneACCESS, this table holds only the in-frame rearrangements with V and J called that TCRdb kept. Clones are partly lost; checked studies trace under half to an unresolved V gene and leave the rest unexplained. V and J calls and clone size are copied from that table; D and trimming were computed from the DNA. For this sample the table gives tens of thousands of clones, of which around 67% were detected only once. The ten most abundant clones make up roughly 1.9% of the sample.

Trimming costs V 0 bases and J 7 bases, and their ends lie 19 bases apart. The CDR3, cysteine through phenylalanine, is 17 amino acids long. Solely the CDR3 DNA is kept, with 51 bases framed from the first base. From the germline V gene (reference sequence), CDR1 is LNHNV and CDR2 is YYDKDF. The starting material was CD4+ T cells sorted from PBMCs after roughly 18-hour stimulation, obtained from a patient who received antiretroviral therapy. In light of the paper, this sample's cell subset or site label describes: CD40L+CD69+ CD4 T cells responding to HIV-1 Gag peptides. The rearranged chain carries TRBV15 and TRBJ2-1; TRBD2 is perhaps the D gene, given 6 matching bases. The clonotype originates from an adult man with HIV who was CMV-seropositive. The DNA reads TGTGCCACCAGCAGAGATCTCGGGAGAGGACCATCGAATGAGCAGTTCTTC. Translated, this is CATSRDLGRGPSNEQFF. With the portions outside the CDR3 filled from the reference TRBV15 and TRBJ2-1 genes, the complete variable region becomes DAMVIQNPRYQVTQFGKPVTLSCSQTLNHNVMYWYQQKSSQAPKLLFHYYDKDFNNEADTPDNFQSRRPNTSFCFLDIRSPGLGDTAMYLCATSRDLGRGPSNEQFFGPGTRLTVL.